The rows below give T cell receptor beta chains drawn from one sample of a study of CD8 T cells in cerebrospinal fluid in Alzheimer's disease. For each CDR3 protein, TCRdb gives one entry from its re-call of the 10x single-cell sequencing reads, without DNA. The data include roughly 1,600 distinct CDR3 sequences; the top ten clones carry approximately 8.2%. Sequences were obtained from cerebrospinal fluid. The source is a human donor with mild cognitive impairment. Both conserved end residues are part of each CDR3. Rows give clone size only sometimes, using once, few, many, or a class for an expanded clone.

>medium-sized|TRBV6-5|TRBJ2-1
CASSPGTGLNEQFF
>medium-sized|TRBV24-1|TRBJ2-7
CATSERLAGVAEQYF
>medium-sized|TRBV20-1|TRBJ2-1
CSARDVTRTTAYNEQFF
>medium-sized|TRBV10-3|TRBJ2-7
CAISEGTDSYEQYF
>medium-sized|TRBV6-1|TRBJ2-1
CASSEGQSSYNEQFF
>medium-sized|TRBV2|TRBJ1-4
CASSGGTGGEKLFF
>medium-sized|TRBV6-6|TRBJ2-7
CATQGFKRESDEQYF
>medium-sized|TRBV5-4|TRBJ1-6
CASTKYSGERSPLHF
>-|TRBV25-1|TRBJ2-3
CASSESYSRTDTQYF
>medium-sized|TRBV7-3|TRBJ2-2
CASSLTPTGELFF
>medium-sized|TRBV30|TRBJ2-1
CAWKGVSGYNEQFF
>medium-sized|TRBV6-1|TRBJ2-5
CASSERIPAALRQSGAQETQYF
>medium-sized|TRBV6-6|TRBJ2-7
CASSYSDVYEQYF
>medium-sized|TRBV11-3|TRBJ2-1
CASSSRGLAGEGSYNEQFF
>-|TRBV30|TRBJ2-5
CAWSKGSETQYF
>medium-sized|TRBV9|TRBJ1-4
CASSSGWRDEKLFF
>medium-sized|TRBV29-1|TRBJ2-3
CSVTERAIALGADTQYF
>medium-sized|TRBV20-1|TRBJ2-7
CSALTSGSKEQYF
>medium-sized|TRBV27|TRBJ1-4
CASSPDATNEKLFF
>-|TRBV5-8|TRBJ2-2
CASSPGTGIMTGELFF
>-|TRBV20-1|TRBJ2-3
CSASGGGRADTQYF
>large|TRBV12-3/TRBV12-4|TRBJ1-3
CASSSTQPGNTIYF
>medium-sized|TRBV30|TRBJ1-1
CAWRRNTEAFF
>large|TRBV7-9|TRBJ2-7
CASRGTTDSYEQYF
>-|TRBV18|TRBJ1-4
CASSPDDEYFATNEKLFF
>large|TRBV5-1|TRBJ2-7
CASSLVGGGDEQYF
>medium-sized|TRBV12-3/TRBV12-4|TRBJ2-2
CASSLMTGSNTGELFF
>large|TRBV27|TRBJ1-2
CASPRGTYGYTF
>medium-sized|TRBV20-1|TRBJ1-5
CSARGDSGNQPQHF
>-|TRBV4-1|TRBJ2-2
CASSQEWDSGRVNTGELFF
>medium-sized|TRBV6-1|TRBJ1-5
CASEDRKGNQPQHF
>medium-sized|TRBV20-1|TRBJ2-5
CSATLHQGETQYF
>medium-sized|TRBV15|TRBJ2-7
CATSRDMSGTGYEQYF
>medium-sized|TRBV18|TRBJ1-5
CASSRSNQPQHF
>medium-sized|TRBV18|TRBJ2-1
CASSPGSGRINEQFF
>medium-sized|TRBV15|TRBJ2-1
CATSRDDMIGQFF
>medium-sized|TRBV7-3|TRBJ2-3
CASSLRGSGTDTQYF
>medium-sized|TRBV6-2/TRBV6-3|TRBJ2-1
CASSYGEVTEQFF
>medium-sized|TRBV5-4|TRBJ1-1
CASSTPTGGSTEAFF
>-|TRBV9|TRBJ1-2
CASSILAGATGYTF
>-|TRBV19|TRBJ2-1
CASSIGLSNEQFF
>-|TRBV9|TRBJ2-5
CASSVDGSGRGETQYF
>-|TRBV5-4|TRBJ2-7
CASSWLGYEQYF
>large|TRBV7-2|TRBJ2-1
CASSPRGSAHNEQFF